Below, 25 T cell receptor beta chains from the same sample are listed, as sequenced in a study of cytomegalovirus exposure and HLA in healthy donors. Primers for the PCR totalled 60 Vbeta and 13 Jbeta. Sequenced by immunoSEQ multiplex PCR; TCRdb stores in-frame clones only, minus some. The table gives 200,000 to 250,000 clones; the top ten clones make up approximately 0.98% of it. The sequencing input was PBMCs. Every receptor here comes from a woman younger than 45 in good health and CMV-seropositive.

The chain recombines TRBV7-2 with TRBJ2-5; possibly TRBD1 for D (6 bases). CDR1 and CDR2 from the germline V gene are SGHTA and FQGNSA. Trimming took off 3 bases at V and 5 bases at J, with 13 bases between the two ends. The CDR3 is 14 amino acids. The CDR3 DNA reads TGTGCCAGCAGCTTTCAGGGGAGTGGGGAGACCCAGTACTTC. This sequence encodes CASSFQGSGETQYF.

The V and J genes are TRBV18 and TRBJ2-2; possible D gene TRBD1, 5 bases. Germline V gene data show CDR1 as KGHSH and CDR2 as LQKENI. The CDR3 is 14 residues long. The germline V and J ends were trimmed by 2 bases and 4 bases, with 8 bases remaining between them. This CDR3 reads CASSPVTATGELFF. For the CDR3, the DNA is TGTGCCAGCTCACCAGTGACAGCCACCGGGGAGCTGTTTTTT.

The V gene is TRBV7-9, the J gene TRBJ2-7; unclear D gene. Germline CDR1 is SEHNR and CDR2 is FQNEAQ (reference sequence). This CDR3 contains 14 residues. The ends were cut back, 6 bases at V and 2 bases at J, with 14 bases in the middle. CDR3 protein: CASSRSGFAYEQYF. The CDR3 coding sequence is TGTGCCAGCAGTAGGTCGGGTTTCGCCTACGAGCAGTACTTC.

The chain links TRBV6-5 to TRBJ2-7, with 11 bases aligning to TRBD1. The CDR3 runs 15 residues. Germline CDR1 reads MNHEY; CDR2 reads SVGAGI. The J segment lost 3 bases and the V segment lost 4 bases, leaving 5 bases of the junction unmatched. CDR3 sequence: CASSSSGTGGYEQYF. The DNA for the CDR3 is TGTGCCAGCAGTTCATCCGGGACAGGGGGCTACGAGCAGTACTTC.

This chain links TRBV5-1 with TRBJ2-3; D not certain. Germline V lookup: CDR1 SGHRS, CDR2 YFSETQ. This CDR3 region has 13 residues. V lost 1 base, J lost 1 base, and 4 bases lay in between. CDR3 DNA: TGCGCCAGCAGCTTGCAGGGCACAGATACGCAGTATTTT. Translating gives CASSLQGTDTQYF.

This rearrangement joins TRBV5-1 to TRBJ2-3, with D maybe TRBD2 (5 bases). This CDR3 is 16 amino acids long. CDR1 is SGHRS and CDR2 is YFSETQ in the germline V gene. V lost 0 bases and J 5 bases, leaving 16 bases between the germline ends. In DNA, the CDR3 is TGCGCCAGCAGCTTGGGGGTTGTCCTTGAGGGAGATACGCAGTATTTT. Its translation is CASSLGVVLEGDTQYF.

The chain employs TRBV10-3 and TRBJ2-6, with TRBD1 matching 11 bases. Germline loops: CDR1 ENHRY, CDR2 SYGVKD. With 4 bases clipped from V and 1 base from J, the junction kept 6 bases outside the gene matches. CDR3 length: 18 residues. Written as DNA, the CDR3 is TGTGCCATCAGTGGTCCGGGACAGGGGGGGTCTGGGGCCAACGTCCTGACTTTC. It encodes CAISGPGQGGSGANVLTF.

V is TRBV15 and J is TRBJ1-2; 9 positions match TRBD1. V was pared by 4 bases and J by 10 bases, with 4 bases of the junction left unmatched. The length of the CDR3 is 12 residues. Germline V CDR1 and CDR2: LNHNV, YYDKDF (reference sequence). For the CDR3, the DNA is TGTGCCACCAGCAAGGGACAGGGTGACTACACCTTC. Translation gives CATSKGQGDYTF.

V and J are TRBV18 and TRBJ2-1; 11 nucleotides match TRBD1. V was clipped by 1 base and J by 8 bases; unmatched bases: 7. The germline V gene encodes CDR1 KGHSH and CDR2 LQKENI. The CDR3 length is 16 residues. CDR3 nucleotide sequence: TGTGCCAGCTCACCACTCCCGGACAGGGGGCGCGATGAGCAGTTCTTC. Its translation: CASSPLPDRGRDEQFF. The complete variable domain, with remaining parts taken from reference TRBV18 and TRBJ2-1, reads NAGVMQNPRHLVRRRGQEARLRCSPMKGHSHVYWYRQLPEEGLKFMVYLQKENIIDESGMPKERFSAEFPKEGPSILRIQQVVRGDSAAYFCASSPLPDRGRDEQFFGPGTRLTVL.

The CDR3: CASSSGLVRYEQYF. CDR3 nucleotide sequence: TGTGCCAGCAGCTCCGGACTAGTCCGTTACGAGCAGTACTTC. The rearrangement uses TRBV5-8 and TRBJ2-7; 7 positions agree with TRBD2. Germline V gene sequence: CDR1 SGHTS, CDR2 YDEGEE. Germline trimming cut 3 bases from V and 4 bases from J; bases unmatched to any gene: 7. CDR3 size: 14 residues.

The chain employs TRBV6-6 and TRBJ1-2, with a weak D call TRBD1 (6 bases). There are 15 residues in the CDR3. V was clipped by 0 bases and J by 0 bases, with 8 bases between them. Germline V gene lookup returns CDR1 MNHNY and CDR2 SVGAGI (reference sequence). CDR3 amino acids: CASSYSTGTNYGYTF. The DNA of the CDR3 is TGTGCCAGCAGTTACTCGACAGGCACTAACTATGGCTACACCTTC.

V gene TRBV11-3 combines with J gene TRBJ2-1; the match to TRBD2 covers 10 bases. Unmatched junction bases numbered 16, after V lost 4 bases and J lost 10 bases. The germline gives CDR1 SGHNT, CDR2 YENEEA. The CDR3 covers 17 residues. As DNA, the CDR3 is TGTGCCAGCAGCTCTCGGGCTAGCGGGAGAACTACGGAGGAGCAGTTCTTC. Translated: CASSSRASGRTTEEQFF.

CDR3 in DNA: TGTGCCAGTAGTATGGGGCAGGGGAATTCACCCCTCCACTTT. It codes for CASSMGQGNSPLHF. This sequence joins TRBV19 and TRBJ1-6, with D possibly TRBD1 on 6 matching bases. CDR3 length equals 14 residues. CDR1 is LNHDA and CDR2 is SQIVND in the germline V gene (reference sequence). With 3 bases removed from V and 7 bases from J, the gap between germline ends came to 10 bases.

The CDR3 loop reads CASSLVPEGDQPQHF. Written as DNA, the CDR3 is TGTGCCAGCAGCTTAGTACCTGAGGGGGATCAGCCCCAGCATTTT. The J gene is TRBJ1-5, the V gene TRBV7-2, with a tentative D call TRBD1 (6 bases). The CDR3 loop spans 15 amino acids. The germline V and J ends were trimmed by 1 base and 5 bases, with 12 bases remaining between them. The V gene's germline CDR1 is SGHTA and CDR2 FQGNSA.

CDR3 protein: CASSFYDSGANVLTF. CDR3 sequence (DNA): TGTGCCAGCAGTTTCTACGACTCTGGGGCCAACGTCCTGACTTTC. The chain joins TRBV27 to TRBJ2-6; no clear D. CDR1 MNHEY and CDR2 SMNVEV come from the germline V gene (reference sequence). V was clipped by 3 bases and J by 0 bases, with 6 bases between them. This CDR3 has 15 amino acids.

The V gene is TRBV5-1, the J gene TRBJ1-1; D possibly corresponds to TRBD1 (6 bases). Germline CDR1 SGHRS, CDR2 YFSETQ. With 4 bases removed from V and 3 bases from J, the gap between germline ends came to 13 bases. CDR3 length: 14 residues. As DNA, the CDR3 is TGCGCCAGCAGCGATCAGGGGTGGGACACTGAAGCTTTCTTT. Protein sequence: CASSDQGWDTEAFF.

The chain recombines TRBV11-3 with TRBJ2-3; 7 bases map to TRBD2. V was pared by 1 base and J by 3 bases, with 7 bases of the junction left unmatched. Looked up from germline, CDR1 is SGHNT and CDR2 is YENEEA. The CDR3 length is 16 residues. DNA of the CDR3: TGTGCCAGCAGCTTAGGGGGCGGGAGAAGGACAGATACGCAGTATTTT. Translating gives CASSLGGGRRTDTQYF.

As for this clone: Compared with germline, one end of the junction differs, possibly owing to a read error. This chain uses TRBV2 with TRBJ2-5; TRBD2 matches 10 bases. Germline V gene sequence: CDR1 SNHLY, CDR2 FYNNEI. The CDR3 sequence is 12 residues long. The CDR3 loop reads CASSERGTSADF. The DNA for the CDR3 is TGTGCCAGCAGTGAGAGGGGGACTAGCGCCGACTTC.

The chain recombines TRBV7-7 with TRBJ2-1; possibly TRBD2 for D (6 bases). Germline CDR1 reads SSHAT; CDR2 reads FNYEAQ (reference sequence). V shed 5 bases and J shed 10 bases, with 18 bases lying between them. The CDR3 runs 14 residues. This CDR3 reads CASSPTTSSWEQFF. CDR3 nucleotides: TGTGCCAGCAGCCCCACGACTAGTTCATGGGAGCAGTTCTTC. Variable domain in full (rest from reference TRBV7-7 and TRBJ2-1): GAGVSQSPRYKVTKRGQDVTLRCDPISSHATLYWYQQALGQGPEFLTYFNYEAQPDKSGLPSDRFSAERPEGSISTLTIQRTEQRDSAMYRCASSPTTSSWEQFFGPGTRLTVL.

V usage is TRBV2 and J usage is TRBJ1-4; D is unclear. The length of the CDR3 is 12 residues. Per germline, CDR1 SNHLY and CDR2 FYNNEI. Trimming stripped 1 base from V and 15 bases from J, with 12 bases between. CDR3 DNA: TGTGCCAGCAGTGAAGTAGATTTAGGAGTGTTTTTT. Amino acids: CASSEVDLGVFF.

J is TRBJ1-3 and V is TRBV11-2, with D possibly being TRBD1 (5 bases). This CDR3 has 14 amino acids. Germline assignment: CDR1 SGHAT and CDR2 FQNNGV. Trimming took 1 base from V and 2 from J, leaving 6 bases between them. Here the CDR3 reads CASSLARAGNTIYF. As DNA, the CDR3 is TGTGCCAGCAGCTTAGCCAGGGCTGGAAACACCATATATTTT. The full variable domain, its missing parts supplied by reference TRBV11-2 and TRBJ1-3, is EAGVAQSPRYKIIEKRQSVAFWCNPISGHATLYWYQQILGQGPKLLIQFQNNGVVDDSQLPKDRFSAERLKGVDSTLKIQPAKLEDSAVYLCASSLARAGNTIYFGEGSWLTVV.

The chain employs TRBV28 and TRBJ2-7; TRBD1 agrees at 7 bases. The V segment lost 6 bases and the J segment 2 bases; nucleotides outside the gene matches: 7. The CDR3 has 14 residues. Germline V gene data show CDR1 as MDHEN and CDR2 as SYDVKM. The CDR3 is CASSSIGQAYEQYF. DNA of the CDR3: TGTGCCAGCAGCTCTATAGGACAGGCCTACGAGCAGTACTTC.

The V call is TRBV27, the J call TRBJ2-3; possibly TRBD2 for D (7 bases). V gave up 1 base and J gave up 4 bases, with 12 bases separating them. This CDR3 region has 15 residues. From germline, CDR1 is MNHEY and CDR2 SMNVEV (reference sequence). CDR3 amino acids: CASSLWGGLADTQYF. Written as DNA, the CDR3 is TGTGCCAGCAGTTTATGGGGGGGGCTCGCAGATACGCAGTATTTT.

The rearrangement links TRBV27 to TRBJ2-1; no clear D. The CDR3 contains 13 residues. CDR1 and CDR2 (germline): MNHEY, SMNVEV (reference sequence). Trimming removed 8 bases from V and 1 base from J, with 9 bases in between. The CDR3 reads CASGLQSYNEQFF. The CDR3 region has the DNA TGTGCCAGCGGGCTTCAGTCCTACAATGAGCAGTTCTTC.

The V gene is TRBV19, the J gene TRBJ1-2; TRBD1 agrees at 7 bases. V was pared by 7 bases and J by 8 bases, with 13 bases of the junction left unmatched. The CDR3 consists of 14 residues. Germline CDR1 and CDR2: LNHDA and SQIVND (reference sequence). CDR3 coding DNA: TGTGCCAGTACGTCGACAGGGCATAATACCGGCTACACCTTC. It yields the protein CASTSTGHNTGYTF.